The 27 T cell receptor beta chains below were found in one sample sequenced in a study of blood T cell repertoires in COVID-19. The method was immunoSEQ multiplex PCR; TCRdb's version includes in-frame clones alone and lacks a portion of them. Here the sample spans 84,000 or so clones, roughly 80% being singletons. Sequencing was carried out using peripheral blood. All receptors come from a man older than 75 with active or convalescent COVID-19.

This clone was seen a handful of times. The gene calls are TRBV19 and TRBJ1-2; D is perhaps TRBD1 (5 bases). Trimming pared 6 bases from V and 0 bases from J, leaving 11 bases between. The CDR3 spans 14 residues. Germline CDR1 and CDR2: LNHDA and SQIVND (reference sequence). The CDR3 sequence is CASSGAGTNYGYTF. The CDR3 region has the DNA TGTGCCAGTAGCGGGGCGGGGACTAACTATGGCTACACCTTC.

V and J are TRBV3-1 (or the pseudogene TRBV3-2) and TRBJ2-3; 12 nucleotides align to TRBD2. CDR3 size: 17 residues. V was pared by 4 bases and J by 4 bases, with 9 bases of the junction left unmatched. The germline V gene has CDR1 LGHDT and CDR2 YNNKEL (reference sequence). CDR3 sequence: CASSPRLAGDGSDTQYF. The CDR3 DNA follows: TGTGCCAGCAGCCCGAGACTAGCGGGAGATGGCTCAGATACGCAGTATTTT.

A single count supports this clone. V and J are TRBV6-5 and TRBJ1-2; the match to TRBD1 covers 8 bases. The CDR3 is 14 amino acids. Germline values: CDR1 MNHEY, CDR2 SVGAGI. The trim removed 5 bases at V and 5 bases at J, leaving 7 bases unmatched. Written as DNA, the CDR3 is TGTGCCAGCAGTAAGGGACAGGACTCTTATGGCTACACCTTC. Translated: CASSKGQDSYGYTF.

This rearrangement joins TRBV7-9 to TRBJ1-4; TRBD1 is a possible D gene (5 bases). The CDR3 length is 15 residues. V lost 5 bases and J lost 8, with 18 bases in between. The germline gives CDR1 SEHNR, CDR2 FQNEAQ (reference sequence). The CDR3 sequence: CASSRGSGRGEKLFF. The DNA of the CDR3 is TGTGCCAGCAGCCGTGGGTCGGGACGGGGGGAAAAACTGTTTTTT.

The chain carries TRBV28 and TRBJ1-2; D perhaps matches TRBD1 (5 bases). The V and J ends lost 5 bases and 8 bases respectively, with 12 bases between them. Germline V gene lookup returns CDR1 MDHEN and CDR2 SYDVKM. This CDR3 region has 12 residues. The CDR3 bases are TGTGCCAGCAGTCCAGGGTCGTGGGGCTACACCTTC. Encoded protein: CASSPGSWGYTF.

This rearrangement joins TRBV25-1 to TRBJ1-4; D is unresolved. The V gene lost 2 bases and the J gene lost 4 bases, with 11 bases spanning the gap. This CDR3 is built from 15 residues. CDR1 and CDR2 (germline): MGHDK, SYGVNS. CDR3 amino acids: CASSEGSGYNEKLFF. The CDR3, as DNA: TGTGCCAGCAGTGAAGGGTCGGGATATAATGAAAAACTGTTTTTT.

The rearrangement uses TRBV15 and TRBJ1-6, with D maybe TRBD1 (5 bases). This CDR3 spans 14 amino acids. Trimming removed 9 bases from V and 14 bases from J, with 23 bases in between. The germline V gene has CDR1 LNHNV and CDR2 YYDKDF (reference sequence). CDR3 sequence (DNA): TGTGCCACTGGCCGGGACCCGGGGGAATCAGCCCTCCACTTT. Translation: CATGRDPGESALHF.

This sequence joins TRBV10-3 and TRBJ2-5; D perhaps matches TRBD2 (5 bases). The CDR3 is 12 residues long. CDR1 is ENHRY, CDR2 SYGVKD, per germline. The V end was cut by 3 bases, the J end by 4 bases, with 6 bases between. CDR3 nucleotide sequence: TGTGCCATCAGTGAACGGGGAGAGACCCAGTACTTC. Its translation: CAISERGETQYF.

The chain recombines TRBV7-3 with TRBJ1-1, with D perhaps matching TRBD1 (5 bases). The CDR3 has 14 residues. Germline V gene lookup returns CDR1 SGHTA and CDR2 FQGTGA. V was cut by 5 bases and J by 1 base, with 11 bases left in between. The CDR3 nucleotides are TGTGCCAGCAGCGCGGGACCCGCGAACACTGAAGCTTTCTTT. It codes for CASSAGPANTEAFF.

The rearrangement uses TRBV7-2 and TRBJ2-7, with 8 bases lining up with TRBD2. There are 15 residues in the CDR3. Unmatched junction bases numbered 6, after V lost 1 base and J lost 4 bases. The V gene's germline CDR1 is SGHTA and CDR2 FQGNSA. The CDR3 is CASSLGLAGLYEQYV. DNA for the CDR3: TGTGCCAGCAGCTTAGGCCTAGCGGGCCTATACGAGCAGTACGTC.

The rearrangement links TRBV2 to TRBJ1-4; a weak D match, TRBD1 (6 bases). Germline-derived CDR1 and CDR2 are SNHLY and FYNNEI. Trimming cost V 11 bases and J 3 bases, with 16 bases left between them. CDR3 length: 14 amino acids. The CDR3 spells CAGQGLGANEKLFF. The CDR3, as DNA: TGTGCCGGCCAGGGGCTGGGGGCTAATGAAAAACTGTTTTTT.

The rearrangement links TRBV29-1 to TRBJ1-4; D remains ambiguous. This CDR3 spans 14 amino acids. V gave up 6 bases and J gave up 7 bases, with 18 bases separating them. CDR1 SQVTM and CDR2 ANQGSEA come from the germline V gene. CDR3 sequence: CSVAASGFREKLFF. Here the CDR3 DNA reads TGCAGCGTAGCGGCATCAGGATTTCGTGAAAAACTGTTTTTT.

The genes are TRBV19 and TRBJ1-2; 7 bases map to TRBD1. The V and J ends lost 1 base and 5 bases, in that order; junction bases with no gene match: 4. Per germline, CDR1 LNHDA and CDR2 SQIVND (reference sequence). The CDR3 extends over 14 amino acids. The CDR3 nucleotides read TGTGCCAGTAGTATAGGACAGGGAACATATGGCTACACCTTC. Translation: CASSIGQGTYGYTF.

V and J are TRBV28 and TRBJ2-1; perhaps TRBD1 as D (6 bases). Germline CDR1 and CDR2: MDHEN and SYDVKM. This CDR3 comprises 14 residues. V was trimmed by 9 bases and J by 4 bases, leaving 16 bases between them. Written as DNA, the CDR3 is TGTGCCAGAGTTCGGACAGAAAATTACAATGAGCAGTTCTTC. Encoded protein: CARVRTENYNEQFF.

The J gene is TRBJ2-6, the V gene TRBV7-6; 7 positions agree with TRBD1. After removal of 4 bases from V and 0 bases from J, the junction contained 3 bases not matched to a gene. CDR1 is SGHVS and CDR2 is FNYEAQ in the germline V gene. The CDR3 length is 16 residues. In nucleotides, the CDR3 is TGTGCCAGCAGCTCGGGACAGCTCTCTGGGGCCAACGTCCTGACTTTC. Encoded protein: CASSSGQLSGANVLTF.

The CDR3 DNA reads TGTGCCAGTAGTATCCAAGTAGCCGGGGAGCTGTTTTTT. Encoded protein: CASSIQVAGELFF. This chain joins TRBV19 and TRBJ2-2; no firm D call. Trimming shortened V by 3 bases and J by 6 bases, and 8 bases separated the two germline ends. CDR3 length: 13 residues. Germline-derived CDR1 and CDR2 are LNHDA and SQIVND (reference sequence).

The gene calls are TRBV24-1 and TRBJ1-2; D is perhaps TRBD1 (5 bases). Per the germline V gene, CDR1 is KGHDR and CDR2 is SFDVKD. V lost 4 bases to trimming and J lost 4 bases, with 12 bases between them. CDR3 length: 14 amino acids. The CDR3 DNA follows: TGTGCCACCAGTGACCCGCGACAGTCCTATGGCTACACCTTC. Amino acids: CATSDPRQSYGYTF.

CDR3: CASSLNGGGQGRRAFF. The CDR3 DNA reads as TGTGCCAGCAGCTTAAATGGGGGCGGACAGGGGAGGAGGGCTTTCTTT. This chain connects TRBV11-2 to TRBJ1-1, with 9 bases fitting TRBD1. CDR1 and CDR2 from the germline V gene are SGHAT and FQNNGV. The J segment lost 11 bases and the V segment lost 2 bases, leaving 15 bases of the junction unmatched. CDR3 length equals 16 residues.

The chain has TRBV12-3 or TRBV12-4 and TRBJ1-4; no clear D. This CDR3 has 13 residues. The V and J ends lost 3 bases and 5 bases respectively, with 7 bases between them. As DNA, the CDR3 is TGTGCCAGCAGTTTTAACGGGAATGAAAAACTGTTTTTT. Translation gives CASSFNGNEKLFF.

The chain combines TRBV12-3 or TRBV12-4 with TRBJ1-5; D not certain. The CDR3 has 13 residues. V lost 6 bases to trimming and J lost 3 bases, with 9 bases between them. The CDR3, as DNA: TGTGCCAGCAGCCTTACTCTCAATCAGCCCCAGCATTTT. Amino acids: CASSLTLNQPQHF.

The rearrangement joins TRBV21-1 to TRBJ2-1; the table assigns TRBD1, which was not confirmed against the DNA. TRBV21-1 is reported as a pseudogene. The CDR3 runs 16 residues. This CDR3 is CASSSTRQGKRYEQFF. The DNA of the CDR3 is TGTGCCAGCAGCTCCACTCGACAGGGAAAGCGGTATGAGCAGTTCTTC.

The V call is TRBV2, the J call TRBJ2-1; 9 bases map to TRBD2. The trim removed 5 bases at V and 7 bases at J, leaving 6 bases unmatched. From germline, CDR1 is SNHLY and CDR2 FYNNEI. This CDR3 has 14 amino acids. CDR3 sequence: CASSRGTSSNEQFF. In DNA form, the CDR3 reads TGTGCCAGCAGTCGCGGGACTAGCAGTAATGAGCAGTTCTTC. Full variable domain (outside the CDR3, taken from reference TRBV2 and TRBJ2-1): EPEVTQTPSHQVTQMGQEVILRCVPISNHLYFYWYRQILGQKVEFLVSFYNNEISEKSEIFDDQFSVERPDGSNFTLKIRSTKLEDSAMYFCASSRGTSSNEQFFGPGTRLTVL.

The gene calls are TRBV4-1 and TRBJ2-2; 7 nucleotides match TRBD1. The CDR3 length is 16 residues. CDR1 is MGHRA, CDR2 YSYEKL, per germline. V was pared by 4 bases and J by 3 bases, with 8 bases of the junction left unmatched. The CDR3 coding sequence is TGCGCCAGCAGCCCCCAAACAGGGGTTTACACCGGGGAGCTGTTTTTT. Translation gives CASSPQTGVYTGELFF.

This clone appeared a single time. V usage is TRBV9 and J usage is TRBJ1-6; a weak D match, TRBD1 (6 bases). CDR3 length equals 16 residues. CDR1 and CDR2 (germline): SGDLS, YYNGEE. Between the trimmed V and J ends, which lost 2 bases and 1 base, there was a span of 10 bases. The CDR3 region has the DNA TGTGCCAGCAGCGTCGACACAGGGTCCTATAATTCACCCCTCCACTTT. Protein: CASSVDTGSYNSPLHF. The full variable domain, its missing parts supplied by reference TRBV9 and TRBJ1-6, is DSGVTQTPKHLITATGQRVTLRCSPRSGDLSVYWYQQSLDQGLQFLIQYYNGEERAKGNILERFSAQQFPDLHSELNLSSLELGDSALYFCASSVDTGSYNSPLHFGNGTRLTVT.

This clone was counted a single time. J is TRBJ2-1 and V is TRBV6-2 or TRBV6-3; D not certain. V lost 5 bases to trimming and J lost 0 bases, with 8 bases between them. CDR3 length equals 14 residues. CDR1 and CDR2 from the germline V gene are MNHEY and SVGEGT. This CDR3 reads CASSRRRSYNEQFF. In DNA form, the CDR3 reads TGTGCCAGCAGTCGCAGGCGCTCCTACAATGAGCAGTTCTTC.

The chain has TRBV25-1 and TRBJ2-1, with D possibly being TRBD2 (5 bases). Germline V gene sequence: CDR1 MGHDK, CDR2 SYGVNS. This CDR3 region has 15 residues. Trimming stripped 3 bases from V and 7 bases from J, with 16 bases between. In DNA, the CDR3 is TGTGCCAGCAGTGACCCTAGCTCACAGAGTAATGAGCAGTTCTTC. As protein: CASSDPSSQSNEQFF.

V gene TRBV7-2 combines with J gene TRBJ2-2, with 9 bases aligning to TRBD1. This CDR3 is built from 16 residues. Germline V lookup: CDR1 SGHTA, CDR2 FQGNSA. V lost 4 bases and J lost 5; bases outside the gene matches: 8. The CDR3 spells CASSSGTGIVTGELFF. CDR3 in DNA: TGTGCCAGCAGCTCCGGGACAGGGATTGTGACCGGGGAGCTGTTTTTT.